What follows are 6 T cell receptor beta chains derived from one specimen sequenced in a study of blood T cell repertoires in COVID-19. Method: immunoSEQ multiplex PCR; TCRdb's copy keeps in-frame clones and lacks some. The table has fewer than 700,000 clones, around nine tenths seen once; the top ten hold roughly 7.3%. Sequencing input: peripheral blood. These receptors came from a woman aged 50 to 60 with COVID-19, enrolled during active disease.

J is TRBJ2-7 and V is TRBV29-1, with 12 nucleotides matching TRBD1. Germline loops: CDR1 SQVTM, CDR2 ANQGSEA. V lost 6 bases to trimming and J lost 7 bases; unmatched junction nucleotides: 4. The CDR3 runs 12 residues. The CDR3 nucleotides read TGCAGCGTGGGACAGGGGGCGCGGGAGCAGTACTTC. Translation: CSVGQGAREQYF.

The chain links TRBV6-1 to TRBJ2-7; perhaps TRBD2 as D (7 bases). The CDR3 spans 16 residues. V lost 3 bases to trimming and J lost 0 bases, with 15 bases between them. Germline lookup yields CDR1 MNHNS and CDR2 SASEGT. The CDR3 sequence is CASSDQGRGTSYEQYF. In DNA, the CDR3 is TGTGCCAGCAGTGACCAGGGGAGGGGAACCTCCTACGAGCAGTACTTC.

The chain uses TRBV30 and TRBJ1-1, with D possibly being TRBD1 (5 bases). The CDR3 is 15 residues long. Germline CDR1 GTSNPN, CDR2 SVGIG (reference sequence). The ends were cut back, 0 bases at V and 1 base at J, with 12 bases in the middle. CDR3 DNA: TGTGCCTGGAGTGTACGAGAGCAGGGGAACACTGAAGCTTTCTTT. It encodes CAWSVREQGNTEAFF.

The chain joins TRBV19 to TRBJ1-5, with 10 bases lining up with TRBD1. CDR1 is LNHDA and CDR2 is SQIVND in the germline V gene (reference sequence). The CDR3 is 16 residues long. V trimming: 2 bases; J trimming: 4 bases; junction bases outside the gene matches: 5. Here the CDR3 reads CASSISGQGSNQPQHF. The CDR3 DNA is TGTGCCAGTAGTATATCGGGACAGGGGAGTAATCAGCCCCAGCATTTT.

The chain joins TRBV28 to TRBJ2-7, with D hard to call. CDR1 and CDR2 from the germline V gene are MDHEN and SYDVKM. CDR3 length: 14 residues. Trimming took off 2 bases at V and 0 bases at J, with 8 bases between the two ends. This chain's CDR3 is CASSLGSSSYEQYF. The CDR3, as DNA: TGTGCCAGCAGTTTAGGGTCTAGCTCCTACGAGCAGTACTTC.

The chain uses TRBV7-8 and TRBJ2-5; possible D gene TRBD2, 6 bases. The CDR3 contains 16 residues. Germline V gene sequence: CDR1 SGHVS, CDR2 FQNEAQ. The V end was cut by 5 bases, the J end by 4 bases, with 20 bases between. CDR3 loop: CASSRRTSGGAETQYF. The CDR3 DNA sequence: TGTGCCAGCAGCCGACGGACAAGTGGAGGGGCAGAGACCCAGTACTTC.